The 26 T cell receptor beta chains listed next were all sequenced from one sample in a study of cytomegalovirus exposure and HLA in healthy donors. Assay used: immunoSEQ multiplex PCR; TCRdb lists only in-frame clones, some missing. The repertoire holds over 150,000 clones, 85% seen once, with about a sixth in the top ten. Source material: PBMCs. The receptors here all came from a man between 18 and 35 years old in good health and CMV-seropositive.

This clone occurred a few times. This chain joins TRBV9 and TRBJ2-3; tentative D call: TRBD2 (5 bases). Trimming removed 3 bases from V and 2 bases from J, with 16 bases in between. The CDR3 runs to 16 residues. Germline V gene data show CDR1 as SGDLS and CDR2 as YYNGEE. CDR3 nucleotide sequence: TGTGCCAGCAGCGCGACCGAGGGTTTTCTCACAGATACGCAGTATTTT. It yields the protein CASSATEGFLTDTQYF.

The chain joins TRBV5-1 to TRBJ2-6; 7 nucleotides align to TRBD2. J gave up 3 bases and V 0 bases, and 15 bases lay outside the gene matches. The CDR3 runs 20 residues. The germline CDR1 and CDR2 sequences are SGHRS and YFSETQ. In DNA form, the CDR3 reads TGCGCCAGCAGCTTGGGGAGGAGTGGAAGCGGGATCTATGGGGCCAACGTCCTGACTTTC. Translated, it gives CASSLGRSGSGIYGANVLTF.

The J gene is TRBJ2-4, the V gene TRBV27; D is perhaps TRBD2 (5 bases). V was trimmed by 2 bases and J by 8 bases, leaving 10 bases between them. CDR1 is MNHEY, CDR2 SMNVEV, per germline (reference sequence). The CDR3 consists of 13 residues. This chain's CDR3 is CASSLRGSDIQYF. The CDR3 DNA reads TGTGCCAGCAGTTTACGGGGTTCGGACATTCAGTACTTC.

The chain has TRBV28 and TRBJ2-2, with 9 bases fitting TRBD1. Germline trimming cut 6 bases from V and 5 bases from J; bases unmatched to any gene: 7. The CDR3 covers 15 residues. Germline CDR1 and CDR2: MDHEN and SYDVKM. The CDR3 loop reads CASSTPGQGTGELFF. CDR3 sequence (DNA): TGTGCCAGCAGCACGCCGGGACAGGGTACCGGGGAGCTGTTTTTT.

The chain is built from TRBV4-1 and TRBJ2-7; D might be TRBD2 (5 bases). The V end lost 0 bases, the J end lost 1 base, and 7 bases lay between the germline ends. This CDR3 contains 14 residues. The germline V gene encodes CDR1 MGHRA and CDR2 YSYEKL. CDR3 amino acids: CASSQDTGSYEQYF. In DNA form, the CDR3 reads TGCGCCAGCAGCCAAGATACGGGGTCCTACGAGCAGTACTTC.

This clone appeared many times. This chain links TRBV2 with TRBJ1-5; the D is unclear. The CDR3 length is 14 residues. The germline V gene has CDR1 SNHLY and CDR2 FYNNEI. V gave up 9 bases and J gave up 0 bases, with 12 bases separating them. This CDR3 is CASLGSNSNQPQHF. The CDR3 DNA reads as TGTGCCAGTCTCGGGTCTAATAGCAATCAGCCCCAGCATTTT.

This rearrangement joins TRBV29-1 to TRBJ1-1; weak D call: TRBD1 (6 bases). This CDR3 is built from 14 residues. Germline-derived CDR1 and CDR2 are SQVTM and ANQGSEA. Trimming left V 5 bases short and J 0 bases short, with 13 bases between. The CDR3 loop is CSVSRGGVNTEAFF. The DNA of the CDR3 is TGCAGCGTTTCCAGGGGTGGGGTGAACACTGAAGCTTTCTTT.

The rearrangement joins TRBV11-2 to TRBJ1-6; D gene ambiguous. The length of the CDR3 is 12 residues. Germline CDR1 SGHAT, CDR2 FQNNGV. V dropped 5 bases and J dropped 5 bases, with 4 bases sitting between them. Written as DNA, the CDR3 is TGTGCCAGCAGCCATGATAATTCACCCCTCCACTTT. This encodes CASSHDNSPLHF.

This rearrangement joins TRBV4-2 to TRBJ2-7; 9 bases fit TRBD2. Germline loops: CDR1 LGHNA, CDR2 YNFKEQ. V gave up 3 bases and J gave up 6 bases; unmatched junction bases: 9. The CDR3 has 15 amino acids. The CDR3 DNA reads as TGTGCCAGCAGCCAGGATGAGAGCGGGAGGCGCGAGCAGTACTTC. Translation: CASSQDESGRREQYF.

The rearrangement joins TRBV12-2 to TRBJ2-3; the DNA was not compared with TRBD2, the D call given in the table. TRBV12-2 is shown as a pseudogene. The CDR3 has 8 residues. The CDR3 DNA reads as TGTGCAAGTCGCGCCGGGAGTTTT. Its protein is CASRAGSF.

This clone was recorded a few times. This chain joins TRBV30 and TRBJ1-2; D gene unclear. The V gene lost 5 bases and the J gene lost 7 bases, with 14 bases spanning the gap. Per germline, CDR1 GTSNPN and CDR2 SVGIG (reference sequence). The CDR3 totals 12 residues. CDR3 residues: CAWAVGRSGYTF. For the CDR3, the DNA is TGTGCCTGGGCGGTAGGCAGAAGTGGCTACACCTTC.

This clone was detected once. The chain combines TRBV2 with TRBJ1-4, with TRBD1 matching 8 bases. The trim removed 5 bases at V and 10 bases at J, leaving 9 bases unmatched. Germline V gene lookup returns CDR1 SNHLY and CDR2 FYNNEI. The CDR3 has 14 amino acids. In DNA, the CDR3 is TGTGCCAGCAGTTTAACAGGGGGGGAAGGAAAACTGTTTTTT. Translated, it gives CASSLTGGEGKLFF.

The chain has TRBV7-9 and TRBJ2-6; the D gene is possibly TRBD2 (5 bases). Looked up from germline, CDR1 is SEHNR and CDR2 is FQNEAQ (reference sequence). The CDR3 has 19 amino acids. The ends were cut back, 5 bases at V and 0 bases at J, with 20 bases in the middle. Here the CDR3 reads CASSRGVGESSSGANVLTF. DNA for the CDR3: TGTGCCAGCAGCCGCGGAGTCGGGGAGTCCTCCTCTGGGGCCAACGTCCTGACTTTC.

The CDR3: CASSDGQGANSYEQYF. CDR3 nucleotide sequence: TGTGCCAGCAGTGATGGACAGGGGGCTAACTCCTACGAGCAGTACTTC. The chain recombines TRBV6-1 with TRBJ2-7; TRBD1 agrees at 11 bases. The trim removed 3 bases at V and 0 bases at J, leaving 4 bases unmatched. CDR1 is MNHNS and CDR2 is SASEGT in the germline V gene. This CDR3 comprises 16 residues.

The J gene is TRBJ2-1, the V gene TRBV10-2; TRBD2 aligns across 9 bases. With 3 bases clipped from V and 6 bases from J, the junction kept 6 bases outside the gene matches. This CDR3 has 15 residues. In germline, CDR1 is WSHSY, CDR2 SAAADI. CDR3 DNA: TGCGCCAGCAGTGAAAATAGCGGGGGCCTCAATGAGCAGTTCTTC. It is translated as CASSENSGGLNEQFF.

The genes are TRBV28 and TRBJ2-6; 7 bases align to TRBD1. Germline CDR1 MDHEN, CDR2 SYDVKM. The CDR3 totals 17 residues. The junction had 7 bases not matched to a gene; V was cut back by 2 bases and J by 3 bases. CDR3 residues: CASSLLTGAGGANVLTF. The CDR3 nucleotides read TGTGCCAGCAGTTTACTCACAGGGGCCGGTGGGGCCAACGTCCTGACTTTC.

The CDR3 here is CASASSGNTIYF. CDR3 coding DNA: TGTGCCAGCGCGAGCTCTGGAAACACCATATATTTT. V usage is TRBV6-1 and J usage is TRBJ1-3, with D unclear. This CDR3 is built from 12 residues. The V end was cut by 8 bases, the J end by 0 bases, with 5 bases between. The germline V gene encodes CDR1 MNHNS and CDR2 SASEGT.

The chain joins TRBV6-4 to TRBJ2-7; TRBD1 matches 9 bases. V lost 5 bases and J lost 3; bases outside the gene matches: 8. The CDR3 runs to 15 residues. Germline V gene lookup returns CDR1 MRHNA and CDR2 SNTAGT. The CDR3 DNA follows: TGTGCCAGCAGTCCCCGCGGACAGGGGAGCTACGAGCAGTACTTC. Amino acids: CASSPRGQGSYEQYF.

The chain has TRBV5-6 and TRBJ1-1; no definite D call. V dropped 0 bases and J dropped 8 bases, with 5 bases sitting between them. This CDR3 has 11 amino acids. The germline V gene has CDR1 SGHDT and CDR2 YYEEEE. The DNA for the CDR3 is TGTGCCAGCAGCTTGGGTGTAGAAGCTTTCTTT. It encodes CASSLGVEAFF.

This sequence joins TRBV4-1 and TRBJ2-3, with D perhaps matching TRBD2 (6 bases). Germline CDR1 MGHRA, CDR2 YSYEKL. Trimming cost V 0 bases and J 6 bases, with 10 bases left between them. The CDR3 extends over 14 amino acids. The chain's CDR3 is CASSQEYGGDTQYF. The CDR3 DNA reads TGCGCCAGCAGCCAAGAGTATGGGGGGGATACGCAGTATTTT.

This chain links TRBV30 with TRBJ1-2; D ambiguous. Trimming took off 7 bases at V and 8 bases at J, with 17 bases between the two ends. CDR1 is GTSNPN, CDR2 SVGIG, per germline (reference sequence). The CDR3 spans 12 residues. The CDR3, as DNA: TGTGCCTCCCCGAAGGCGGTTGGGGGCTACACCTTC. Amino acid sequence: CASPKAVGGYTF.

In its sample, this clone was seen a few times. V is TRBV4-1 and J is TRBJ1-6; weak D call: TRBD1 (6 bases). From germline, CDR1 is MGHRA and CDR2 YSYEKL. V lost 4 bases to trimming and J lost 8 bases, with 12 bases between them. The CDR3 consists of 14 residues. This CDR3 is CASSPMDSYSPLHF. The CDR3 DNA is TGCGCCAGCAGCCCGATGGACAGTTATTCACCCCTCCACTTT.

Concerning this clone itself: Mismatch with germline at one junction end may stem from a read error. The V call is TRBV28, the J call TRBJ2-7, with 14 nucleotides matching TRBD2. Germline V gene sequence: CDR1 MDHEN, CDR2 SYDVKM. The length of the CDR3 is 16 residues. The CDR3 bases are TGTGCCAGCAGTCGGACTAGCGGGGGGAACTCCCACGAGCAGTACTTC. This codes for CASSRTSGGNSHEQYF.

The V call is TRBV9, the J call TRBJ2-1; maybe TRBD2 (6 bases). The CDR3 is 15 residues long. Germline CDR1 is SGDLS and CDR2 is YYNGEE. Trimming took 0 bases from V and 2 from J, leaving 9 bases between them. CDR3 amino acids: CASSVDGSPYNEQFF. The CDR3 DNA follows: TGTGCCAGCAGCGTAGACGGGAGCCCCTACAATGAGCAGTTCTTC. Supplemented by reference TRBV9 and TRBJ2-1, the full variable domain reads DSGVTQTPKHLITATGQRVTLRCSPRSGDLSVYWYQQSLDQGLQFLIQYYNGEERAKGNILERFSAQQFPDLHSELNLSSLELGDSALYFCASSVDGSPYNEQFFGPGTRLTVL.

This chain joins TRBV4-1 and TRBJ1-2; D gene uncertain. In germline, CDR1 is MGHRA, CDR2 YSYEKL. The V gene lost 2 bases and the J gene lost 1 base, with 8 bases spanning the gap. This CDR3 has 14 residues. The CDR3 here is CASSQTQFNYGYTF. In DNA form, the CDR3 reads TGCGCCAGCAGCCAAACCCAGTTTAACTATGGCTACACCTTC.

The chain couples TRBV5-1 to TRBJ2-5; 7 nucleotides agree with TRBD1. The CDR3 runs to 14 residues. From germline, CDR1 is SGHRS and CDR2 YFSETQ. Trimming cost V 0 bases and J 4 bases; bases outside gene matches: 3. CDR3: CASSLGQGGETQYF. CDR3 nucleotide sequence: TGCGCCAGCAGCTTGGGACAGGGTGGAGAGACCCAGTACTTC.